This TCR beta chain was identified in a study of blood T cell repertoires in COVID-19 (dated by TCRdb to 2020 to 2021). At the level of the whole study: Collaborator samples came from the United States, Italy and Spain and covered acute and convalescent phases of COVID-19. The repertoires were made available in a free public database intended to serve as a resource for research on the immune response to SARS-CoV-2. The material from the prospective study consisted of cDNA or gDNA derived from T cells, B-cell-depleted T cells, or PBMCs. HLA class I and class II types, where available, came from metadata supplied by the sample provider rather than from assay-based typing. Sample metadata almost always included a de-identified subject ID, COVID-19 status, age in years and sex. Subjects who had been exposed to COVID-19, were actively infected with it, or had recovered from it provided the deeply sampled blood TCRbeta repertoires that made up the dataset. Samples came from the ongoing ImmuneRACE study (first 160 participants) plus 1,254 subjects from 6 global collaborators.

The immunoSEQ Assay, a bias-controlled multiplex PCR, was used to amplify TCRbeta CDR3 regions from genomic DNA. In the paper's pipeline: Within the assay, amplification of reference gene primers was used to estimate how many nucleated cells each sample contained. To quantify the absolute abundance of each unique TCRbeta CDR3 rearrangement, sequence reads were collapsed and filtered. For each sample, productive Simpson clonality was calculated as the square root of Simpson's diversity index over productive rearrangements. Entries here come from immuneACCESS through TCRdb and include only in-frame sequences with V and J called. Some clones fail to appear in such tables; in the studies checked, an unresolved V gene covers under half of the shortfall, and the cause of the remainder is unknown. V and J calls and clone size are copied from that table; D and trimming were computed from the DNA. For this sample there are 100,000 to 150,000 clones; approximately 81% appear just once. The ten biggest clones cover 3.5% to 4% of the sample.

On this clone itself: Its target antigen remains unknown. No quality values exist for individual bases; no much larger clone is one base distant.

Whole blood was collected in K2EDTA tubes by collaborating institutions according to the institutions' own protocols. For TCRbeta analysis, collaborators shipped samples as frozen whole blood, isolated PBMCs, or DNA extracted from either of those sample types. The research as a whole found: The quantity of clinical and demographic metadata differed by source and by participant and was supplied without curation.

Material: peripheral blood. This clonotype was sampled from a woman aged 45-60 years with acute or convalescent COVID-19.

The CDR3 region reads CASSLDRGGDTQYF. The DNA reads as follows: TGTGCCAGCAGCTTAGATAGGGGTGGAGATACGCAGTATTTT. Here the chain combines TRBV7-9 and TRBJ2-3; TRBD1 might be the D gene, on 5 matching bases. Including cysteine and phenylalanine, the CDR3 has 14 amino acids. CDR3 DNA is the only sequence kept; it has 42 bases, read in frame from the first base. The germline V gene (reference sequence) specifies SEHNR as CDR1 and FQNEAQ as CDR2. V is pared back by 1 base and J by 5 bases, with 10 bases lying between the germline termini. With the portions outside the CDR3 filled from the reference TRBV7-9 and TRBJ2-3 genes, the complete variable region becomes DTGVSQNPRHKITKRGQNVTFRCDPISEHNRLYWYRQTLGQGPEFLTYFQNEAQLEKSRLLSDRFSAERPKGSFSTLEIQRTEQGDSAMYLCASSLDRGGDTQYFGPGTRLTVL.